A selection of T cell receptor beta chains follows, all from one sample in a study of Ad26.COV2.S vaccination and SARS-CoV-2 variants. Using immunoSEQ multiplex PCR, the repertoire was profiled, and TCRdb retains in-frame clones only, with some absent. Here the sample spans about 480,000 clones, approximately 88% being singletons. Sequencing used peripheral blood, obtained in a trial of Ad26.COV2.S vaccine versus placebo. Source of these receptors: a person between 18 and 60 years old who received the Ad26.COV2.S COVID-19 vaccine or a placebo. The CDR3 runs from the conserved cysteine through the conserved F or W. The D gene is left open where the match is weak. Only some rows state a clone size, as once, few, many or a class for expanded clones.

CDR3 length	D gene	clone size	V gene	J gene	CDR3 DNA	CDR3 protein
15	NA	NA	TRBV11-2	TRBJ2-2	TGTGCCAGCAGCTTAGGTATTCTGAACACCGGGGAGCTGTTTTTT	CASSLGILNTGELFF
15	NA	NA	TRBV25-1	TRBJ1-1	TGTGCCAGCCGAAAAACCGGGGTCCTGGAGACTGAAGCTTTCTTT	CASRKTGVLETEAFF
12	NA	NA	TRBV27	TRBJ1-2	TGTGCCAGCAGTATTAGGGGCGGTGGCTACACCTTC	CASSIRGGGYTF
13	NA	NA	TRBV5-1	TRBJ1-3	TGCGCCAGCAGACAGAGCTCTGGAAACACCATATATTTT	CASRQSSGNTIYF
12	NA	NA	TRBV4-3	TRBJ2-3	TGCGCCAGCAGCCAAGAGCAGGGTACGCAGTATTTT	CASSQEQGTQYF
16	NA	NA	TRBV28	TRBJ1-2	TGTGCCAGCAGCCCTTCCACGACAGGCTTCCGACCTGGCTACACCTTC	CASSPSTTGFRPGYTF
18	TRBD1	NA	TRBV28	TRBJ2-3	TGTGCCAGCAGTTTAAGCGTACTCCGGGACAGGTTCGGTGATACGCAGTATTTT	CASSLSVLRDRFGDTQYF
12	NA	NA	TRBV11-2	TRBJ1-1	TGTGCCAGCAGCCCCTTGAACACTGAAGCTTTCTTT	CASSPLNTEAFF
14	TRBD2	few	TRBV5-1	TRBJ2-2	TGCGCCAGCAGCTTTGGGGCGGGAGCCGGGGAGCTGTTTTTT	CASSFGAGAGELFF
14	NA	NA	TRBV18	TRBJ2-3	TGTGCCAGCTCAGTCGGGAGTAGCGCAGATACGCAGTATTTT	CASSVGSSADTQYF
15	NA	NA	TRBV9	TRBJ1-3	TGTGCCAGCAGCGTAGCCCTGAGCGGAGGAAACACCATATATTTT	CASSVALSGGNTIYF
12	NA	NA	TRBV24-1	TRBJ2-1	TGTGCCCCCTCAGGAGCCTACAATGAGCAGTTCTTC	CAPSGAYNEQFF
13	NA	NA	TRBV21-1	TRBJ1-2	TGTGCCAGCAGCAGGAGCCTTTGCACTGGCTACACCTTC	CASSRSLCTGYTF